This T cell receptor beta chain appears in the sequencing data of a study of T cell repertoires in aging, cancer and after chemotherapy. Study background: Paired samples before and after chemotherapy came from glioblastoma patients receiving temozolomide-based therapy.

Peripheral blood genomic DNA, not sorted cells or RNA, was the template. Comments on this clonotype: Its target is not known. Its ends do not fully match the called genes, so a read error is possible.

A mixed TRB-A/B primer pool amplified rearranged TRB by multiplex touch-down PCR. Via MiXCR, TCRdb re-called the multiplex PCR reads, giving one row per CDR3 protein. The data show 8,000 to 9,000 distinct CDR3 sequences, with roughly two fifths seen just once and 9% to 15% held by the top ten. Germline V gene lookup returns CDR1 SQVTM and CDR2 ANQGSEA. This CDR3 comprises 12 residues. Study-wide results and caveats: Rebound thymic output was suggested by rising median generation probability during chemotherapy in each cancer cohort. Age-matched healthy donors had significantly more diverse, less clonal blood TCR repertoires than untreated cancer patients.

The sample was blood. The TCR was taken from a human donor with a solid tumor. This chain uses TRBV29-1 with TRBJ1-4, with unresolved D. The CDR3 region is CSVQDNEEKLFF. As DNA, the CDR3 is TGCAGCGTTCAAGATAACGAGGAAAAACTGTTTTTT.